The source of this TCR beta chain is a study of control samples from healthy donors and cancer patients. Germline-derived CDR1 and CDR2 are SGHAT and FQNNGV. This CDR3 contains 15 residues. V was pared by 3 bases and J by 3 bases, with 6 bases of the junction left unmatched. The table came from immunoSEQ multiplex PCR; TCRdb's copy has only in-frame clones and leaves some out. This repertoire shows roughly 450,000 clones, roughly 90% found once; its top ten account for 5.5% to 7.5%. The source of this sequence is a man aged 35 to 55 with head and neck cancer. The chain carries TRBV11-2 and TRBJ2-7, with 9 bases identical to TRBD2. Sequenced input: PBMCs. The CDR3 is CASSLTTSGGYEQYF. CDR3 coding DNA: TGTGCCAGCAGCTTGACGACTAGCGGCGGCTACGAGCAGTACTTC. The full variable domain, completed using reference TRBV11-2 and TRBJ2-7, is EAGVAQSPRYKIIEKRQSVAFWCNPISGHATLYWYQQILGQGPKLLIQFQNNGVVDDSQLPKDRFSAERLKGVDSTLKIQPAKLEDSAVYLCASSLTTSGGYEQYFGPGTRLTVT.